What follows describes a single T cell receptor beta chain. The sample originates from a study of T cell changes during pregnancy in multiple sclerosis. Some clones are missing from TCRdb's copy, which holds only in-frame ones; the method was immunoSEQ multiplex PCR. The data contain roughly 22,000 clones, 80% to 95% of them singletons. The CDR3 has 15 residues. V shed 4 bases and J shed 8 bases, with 23 bases lying between them. Germline values: CDR1 SQVTM, CDR2 ANQGSEA. This chain uses TRBV29-1 with TRBJ1-2; tentative D call: TRBD1 (5 bases). The starting material was CD4+ T cells from peripheral blood mononuclear cells, obtained after pregnancy. The clonotype was recovered from a female donor in good health, enrolled as a control in a pregnancy study. The CDR3 DNA sequence: TGCAGCGTTGGTCTGGCGGGGCAGCGCGTGGGGGGCTACACCTTC. It translates to CSVGLAGQRVGGYTF.